This T cell receptor (beta chain) was sequenced in a study of T cells in Graves' hyperthyroidism and ophthalmopathy. Diagnoses were made from clinical symptoms, serum measures (thyroxine and TRAb), thyroid ultrasound and orbital computed tomography. Germline CDR1 is MNHEY and CDR2 is SVGEGT. V dropped 8 bases and J dropped 6 bases, with 7 bases sitting between them. The CDR3 covers 10 residues. The table lists this clonotype with a few counts. Amplified regions were TCR beta CDR3 sequences from RNA transcripts. During a first-round RT-PCR of the TCR CDR3, the HTBI primer set was used. TCRdb independently ran MiXCR on the multiplex PCR reads; one entry per CDR3 protein. The repertoire holds a few hundred thousand distinct CDR3 sequences, with roughly a fifth as singletons.

This chain joins TRBV6-2 or TRBV6-3 and TRBJ1-2; D is unclear. This TCR derives from a woman aged 45-65 years with Graves' hyperthyroidism. Sequencing was done on a sample of blood. The CDR3 spells CASVGNGYTF. The CDR3 bases are TGTGCCAGCGTAGGGAATGGCTACACCTTC.